This entry lists 12 T cell receptor beta chains sequenced from one sample in a study of T cell responses to AZD1222 COVID-19 vaccine (dated by TCRdb to about 2021). Libraries were prepared through the immunoSEQ multiplex PCR assay. The table was pulled from immuneACCESS by TCRdb, which kept in-frame rearrangements only. Such tables lose some clones; where checked, under half of the loss comes from unresolved V genes, and the rest has no known cause. The sample table shows about 140,000 clones, and under 95% are seen once. The ten largest clones capture roughly 7.5% of the sample. Read against the paper, the sample's time point label means: about 28 days (+/-7) after the second vaccine dose. The intended sense of this specimen's treatment or condition label: meningococcal conjugate vaccine given as trial control. The material was peripheral blood, obtained 28 days after the second dose of the MenACWY control vaccine. These receptors came from an adult who received the MenACWY meningococcal vaccine as a control.

This chain links TRBV28 with TRBJ1-5, with a tentative D call TRBD1 (5 bases). Germline V gene sequence: CDR1 MDHEN, CDR2 SYDVKM. This CDR3 is 16 amino acids long. Trimming removed 3 bases from V and 2 bases from J, with 14 bases in between. CDR3: CASSLGRGGGNQPQHF. CDR3 bases: TGTGCCAGCAGTTTGGGTAGGGGTGGCGGCAATCAGCCCCAGCATTTT.

The chain employs TRBV3-1 (or the pseudogene TRBV3-2) and TRBJ1-6, with D unresolved. CDR3 length equals 13 residues. Germline CDR1 is LGHDT and CDR2 is YNNKEL (reference sequence). V was clipped by 2 bases and J by 8 bases, with 7 bases between them. The CDR3 loop reads CASSQQQDSPLHF. CDR3 coding DNA: TGTGCCAGCAGCCAACAACAAGATTCACCCCTCCACTTT.

The chain combines TRBV7-9 with TRBJ1-2, with D unresolved. CDR1 SEHNR and CDR2 FQNEAQ come from the germline V gene (reference sequence). The CDR3 sequence is 12 residues long. V lost 1 base to trimming and J lost 3 bases, with 3 bases between them. The CDR3 coding sequence is TGTGCCAGCAGCTTAGGGGACTATGGCTACACCTTC. It is translated as CASSLGDYGYTF.

This chain links TRBV30 with TRBJ1-2; D unclear. Germline V CDR1 and CDR2: GTSNPN, SVGIG (reference sequence). This CDR3 is 11 amino acids long. CDR3 bases: TGTGCGGGAGGGCGGCTCTATGGCTACACCTTC. It specifies CAGGRLYGYTF.

This chain connects TRBV7-9 to TRBJ2-1; 12 nucleotides line up with TRBD2. The CDR3 runs 13 residues. Trimming at V came to 5 bases and at J to 9 bases, leaving 2 bases not matched to a gene. The germline V gene has CDR1 SEHNR and CDR2 FQNEAQ (reference sequence). Here the CDR3 reads CASSRLAGAEQFF. CDR3 bases: TGTGCCAGCAGCCGACTAGCGGGGGCTGAGCAGTTCTTC.

The chain couples TRBV30 to TRBJ1-3; no clear D. The CDR3 runs 10 residues. The germline V gene encodes CDR1 GTSNPN and CDR2 SVGIG (reference sequence). The CDR3 reads CAGTGNTIYF. The CDR3 nucleotides are TGTGCAGGGACTGGAAACACCATATATTTT.

J is TRBJ1-4 and V is TRBV27, with TRBD1 matching 7 bases. The V gene's germline CDR1 is MNHEY and CDR2 SMNVEV (reference sequence). The CDR3 length is 17 residues. V trimming: 5 bases; J trimming: 8 bases; junction bases outside the gene matches: 17. CDR3 coding DNA: TGTGCCAGCAGTGGTGGGGACCGGACAGGCGGCGTAGAAAAACTGTTTTTT. Its protein is CASSGGDRTGGVEKLFF.

The CDR3, as DNA: TGTGCCAGCAGTGTAAGACAGGGTGAAAAACTGTTTTTT. It yields the protein CASSVRQGEKLFF. The chain couples TRBV12-3 or TRBV12-4 to TRBJ1-4; 7 nucleotides line up with TRBD1. The CDR3 covers 13 residues. V shed 5 bases and J 7 bases; nucleotides not matched to a gene: 4.

This chain links TRBV7-3 with TRBJ2-5; D is perhaps TRBD2 (5 bases). Looked up from germline, CDR1 is SGHTA and CDR2 is FQGTGA. Trimming stripped 1 base from V and 1 base from J, with 16 bases between. CDR3 length equals 17 residues. CDR3 region: CASSLSGFGRFQETQYF. The CDR3 nucleotides read TGTGCCAGCAGCTTAAGCGGGTTCGGGCGGTTCCAAGAGACCCAGTACTTC.

The chain uses TRBV19 and TRBJ2-7; tentatively, D is TRBD2 (5 bases). CDR3 length equals 13 residues. V was shortened by 5 bases and J by 7 bases, with 15 bases between the two germline ends. CDR1 is LNHDA and CDR2 is SQIVND in the germline V gene (reference sequence). The chain's CDR3 is CASSPTRAEEQYF. The CDR3 region has the DNA TGTGCCAGTAGTCCCACTAGGGCGGAGGAGCAGTACTTC.

The CDR3 region has the DNA TGTGCCAGCAGCCCGTCAGGGACAGTGAATCAGCCCCAGCATTTT. Translated, it gives CASSPSGTVNQPQHF. The rearrangement links TRBV7-8 to TRBJ1-5; 7 bases align to TRBD1. CDR3 length: 15 residues. The V and J ends lost 5 bases and 4 bases, in that order; junction bases with no gene match: 8. CDR1 SGHVS and CDR2 FQNEAQ come from the germline V gene.

The chain uses TRBV6-5 and TRBJ2-3; maybe TRBD1 (6 bases). CDR1 is MNHEY and CDR2 is SVGAGI in the germline V gene. V was pared by 6 bases and J by 3 bases, with 10 bases between. The CDR3 covers 13 residues. The CDR3 nucleotides are TGTGCCAGCAGATATCAGGGGACAGATACGCAGTATTTT. Translation gives CASRYQGTDTQYF.